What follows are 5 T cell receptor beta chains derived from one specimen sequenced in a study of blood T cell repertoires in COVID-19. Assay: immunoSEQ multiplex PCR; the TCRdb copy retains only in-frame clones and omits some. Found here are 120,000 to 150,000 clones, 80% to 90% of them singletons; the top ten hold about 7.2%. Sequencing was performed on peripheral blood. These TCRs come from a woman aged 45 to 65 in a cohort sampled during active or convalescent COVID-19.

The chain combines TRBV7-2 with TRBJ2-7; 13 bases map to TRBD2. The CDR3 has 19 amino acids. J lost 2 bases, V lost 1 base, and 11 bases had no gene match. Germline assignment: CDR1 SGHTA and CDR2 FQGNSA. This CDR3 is CASSLVLLAGGSYPYEQYF. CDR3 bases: TGTGCCAGCAGCTTAGTCCTACTAGCGGGGGGGTCTTACCCCTACGAGCAGTACTTC.

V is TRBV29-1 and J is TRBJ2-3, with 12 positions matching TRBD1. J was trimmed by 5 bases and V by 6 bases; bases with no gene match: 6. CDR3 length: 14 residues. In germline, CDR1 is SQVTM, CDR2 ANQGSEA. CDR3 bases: TGCAGCGTGTCCGGGACAGGGGGCGTAGATACGCAGTATTTT. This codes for CSVSGTGGVDTQYF.

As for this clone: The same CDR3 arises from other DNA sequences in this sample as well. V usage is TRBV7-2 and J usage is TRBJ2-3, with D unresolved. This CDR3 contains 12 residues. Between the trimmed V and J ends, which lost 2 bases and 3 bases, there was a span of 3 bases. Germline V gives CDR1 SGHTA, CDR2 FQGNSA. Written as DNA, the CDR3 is TGTGCCAGCAGCTTACTTACAGATACGCAGTATTTT. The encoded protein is CASSLLTDTQYF.

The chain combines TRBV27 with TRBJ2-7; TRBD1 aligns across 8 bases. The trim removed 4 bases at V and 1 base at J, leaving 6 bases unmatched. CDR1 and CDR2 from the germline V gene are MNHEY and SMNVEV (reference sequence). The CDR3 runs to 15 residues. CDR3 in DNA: TGTGCCAGCAGTTCGGCGGACAGGGCGTCCTACGAGCAGTACTTC. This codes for CASSSADRASYEQYF.

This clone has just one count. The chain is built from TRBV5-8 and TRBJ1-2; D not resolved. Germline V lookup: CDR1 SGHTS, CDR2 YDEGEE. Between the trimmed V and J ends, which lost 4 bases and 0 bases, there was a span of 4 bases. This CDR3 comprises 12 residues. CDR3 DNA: TGTGCCAGCAGCCCTTCTAACTATGGCTACACCTTC. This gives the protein CASSPSNYGYTF.